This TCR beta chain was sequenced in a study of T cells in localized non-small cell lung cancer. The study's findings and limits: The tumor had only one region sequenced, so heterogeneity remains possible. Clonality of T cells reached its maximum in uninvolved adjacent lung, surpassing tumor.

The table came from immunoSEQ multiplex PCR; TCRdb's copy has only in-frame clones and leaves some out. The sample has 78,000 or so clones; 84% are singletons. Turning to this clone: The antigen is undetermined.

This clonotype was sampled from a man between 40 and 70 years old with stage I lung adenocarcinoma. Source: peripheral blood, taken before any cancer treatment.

The CDR3 coding sequence is TGTGCCAGCAGTTACTCGCGCAGGGGGCTAAACGAGCAGTACTTC. It encodes CASSYSRRGLNEQYF. This sequence joins TRBV6-5 and TRBJ2-7; TRBD1 agrees at 8 bases. The CDR3 length is 15 residues. The germline V gene has CDR1 MNHEY and CDR2 SVGAGI. With V trimmed by 0 bases and J by 5 bases, 6 bases remained unmatched.